This T cell receptor beta chain was retrieved from a study of beta chain features in type 1 diabetes. V dropped 2 bases and J dropped 0 bases, with 6 bases sitting between them. Germline V gene lookup returns CDR1 SSHAT and CDR2 FNYEAQ (reference sequence). This CDR3 region has 14 residues. The entirety of the isolated RNA underwent reverse transcription, so expressed TCRB transcripts were sequenced. The repertoire was sequenced with immunoSEQ multiplex PCR; TCRdb's copy has only in-frame clones and lacks some. There are around 250,000 clones in the sample; 25% to 30% occur only once, and roughly 4% lies in the top ten.

The sequenced sample was central memory CD4+ T cells from blood. The sequence came from a man younger than 45 in good health. The V and J genes are TRBV7-7 and TRBJ2-3; TRBD2 is a possible D gene (5 bases). CDR3 DNA: TGTGCCAGCAGCTTAAGCGGTAGCACAGATACGCAGTATTTT. Its translation is CASSLSGSTDTQYF.